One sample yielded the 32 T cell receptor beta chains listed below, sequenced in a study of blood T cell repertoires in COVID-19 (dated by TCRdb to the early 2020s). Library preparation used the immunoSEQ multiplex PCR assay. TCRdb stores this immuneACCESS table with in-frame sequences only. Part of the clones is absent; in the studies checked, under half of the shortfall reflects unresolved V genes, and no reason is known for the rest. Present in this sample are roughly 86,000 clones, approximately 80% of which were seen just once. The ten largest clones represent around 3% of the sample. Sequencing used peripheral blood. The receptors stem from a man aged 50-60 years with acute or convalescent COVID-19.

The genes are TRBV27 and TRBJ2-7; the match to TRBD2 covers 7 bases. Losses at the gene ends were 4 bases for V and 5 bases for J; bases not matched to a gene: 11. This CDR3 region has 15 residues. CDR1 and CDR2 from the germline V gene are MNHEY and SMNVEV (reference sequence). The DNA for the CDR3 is TGTGCCAGCAGTTCCCTAGCGGCCCAGGAGGACGAGCAGTACTTC. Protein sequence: CASSSLAAQEDEQYF.

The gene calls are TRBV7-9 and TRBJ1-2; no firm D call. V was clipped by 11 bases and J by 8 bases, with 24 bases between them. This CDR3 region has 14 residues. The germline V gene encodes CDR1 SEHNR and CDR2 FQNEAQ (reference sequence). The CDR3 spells CAQKGLGLAEGYTF. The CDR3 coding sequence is TGTGCCCAAAAAGGTCTGGGTTTGGCGGAAGGCTACACCTTC.

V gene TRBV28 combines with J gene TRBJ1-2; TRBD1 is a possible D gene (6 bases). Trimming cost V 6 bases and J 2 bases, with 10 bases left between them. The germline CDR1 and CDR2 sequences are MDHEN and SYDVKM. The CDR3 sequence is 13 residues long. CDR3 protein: CASSRGQNYGYTF. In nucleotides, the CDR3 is TGTGCCAGCAGCCGCGGACAGAACTATGGCTACACCTTC.

The CDR3 loop reads CASSLGQGAYSPLHF. In DNA, the CDR3 is TGCGCCAGCAGCTTGGGACAGGGGGCTTATTCACCCCTCCACTTT. The chain is built from TRBV5-1 and TRBJ1-6; 10 bases align to TRBD1. The junction had 2 bases not matched to a gene; V was cut back by 0 bases and J by 8 bases. The CDR3 is made up of 15 amino acids. Germline V gene sequence: CDR1 SGHRS, CDR2 YFSETQ. The whole variable domain, remainder taken from reference TRBV5-1 and TRBJ1-6, is KAGVTQTPRYLIKTRGQQVTLSCSPISGHRSVSWYQQTPGQGLQFLFEYFSETQRNKGNFPGRFSGRQFSNSRSEMNVSTLELGDSALYLCASSLGQGAYSPLHFGNGTRLTVT.

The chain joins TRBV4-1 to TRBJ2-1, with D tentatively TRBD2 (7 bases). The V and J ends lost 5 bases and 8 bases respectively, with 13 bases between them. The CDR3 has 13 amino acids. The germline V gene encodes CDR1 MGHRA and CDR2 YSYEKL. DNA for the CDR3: TGCGCCAGCAGCTCTTTGGGGGGGCATGAGCAGTTCTTC. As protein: CASSSLGGHEQFF.

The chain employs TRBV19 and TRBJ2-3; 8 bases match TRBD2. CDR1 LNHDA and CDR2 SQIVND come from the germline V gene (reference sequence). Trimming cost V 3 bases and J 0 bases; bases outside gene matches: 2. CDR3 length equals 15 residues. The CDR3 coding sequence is TGTGCCAGTAGTATCACTAGCGGTAGCACAGATACGCAGTATTTT. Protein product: CASSITSGSTDTQYF.

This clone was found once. The CDR3 DNA sequence: TGTGCCAGCAGCGCACTTATCCCGGGACAGGGGTACACCGGGGAGCTGTTTTTT. Translated: CASSALIPGQGYTGELFF. The genes are TRBV9 and TRBJ2-2, with 10 bases that match TRBD1. With V trimmed by 3 bases and J by 3 bases, 11 bases remained unmatched. CDR3 length: 18 residues. Germline V gives CDR1 SGDLS, CDR2 YYNGEE.

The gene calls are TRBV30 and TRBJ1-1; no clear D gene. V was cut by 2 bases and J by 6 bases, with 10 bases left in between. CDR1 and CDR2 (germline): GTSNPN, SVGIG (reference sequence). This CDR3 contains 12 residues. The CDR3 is CAWSITFSEAFF. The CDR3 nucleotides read TGTGCCTGGAGTATAACTTTCTCTGAAGCTTTCTTT.

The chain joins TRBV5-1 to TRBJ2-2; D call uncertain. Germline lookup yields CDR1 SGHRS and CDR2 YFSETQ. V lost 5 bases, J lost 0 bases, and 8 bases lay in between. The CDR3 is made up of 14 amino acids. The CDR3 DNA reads TGCGCCAGCAGTGAAGGAGCGAACACCGGGGAGCTGTTTTTT. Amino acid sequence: CASSEGANTGELFF.

The CDR3 here is CASSSSSGGRNEQFF. The CDR3 DNA sequence: TGCGCCAGCAGCTCCTCTAGCGGGGGTAGGAATGAGCAGTTCTTC. The chain recombines TRBV5-1 with TRBJ2-1, with 10 bases that match TRBD2. V lost 3 bases and J lost 7; bases outside the gene matches: 7. Germline CDR1 is SGHRS and CDR2 is YFSETQ. There are 15 residues in the CDR3.

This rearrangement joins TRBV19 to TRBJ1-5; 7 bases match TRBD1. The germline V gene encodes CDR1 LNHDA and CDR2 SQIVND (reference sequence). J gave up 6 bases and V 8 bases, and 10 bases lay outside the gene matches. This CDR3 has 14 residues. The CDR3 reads CASRYEGAIQPQHF. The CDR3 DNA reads TGTGCCAGTCGATACGAGGGGGCGATTCAGCCCCAGCATTTT.

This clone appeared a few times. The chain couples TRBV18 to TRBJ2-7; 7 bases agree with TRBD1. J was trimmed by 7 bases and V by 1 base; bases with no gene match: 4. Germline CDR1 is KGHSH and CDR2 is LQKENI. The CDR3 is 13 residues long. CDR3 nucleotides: TGTGCCAGCTCACCACGGGGACAGAGTGAGCAGTACTTC. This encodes CASSPRGQSEQYF.

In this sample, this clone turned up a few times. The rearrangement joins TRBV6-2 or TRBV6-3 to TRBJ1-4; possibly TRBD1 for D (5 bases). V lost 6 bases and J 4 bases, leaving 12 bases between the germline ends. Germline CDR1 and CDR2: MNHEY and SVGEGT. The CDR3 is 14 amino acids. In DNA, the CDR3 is TGTGCCAGCAGCCGTGGACAACTTAATGAAAAACTGTTTTTT. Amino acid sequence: CASSRGQLNEKLFF.

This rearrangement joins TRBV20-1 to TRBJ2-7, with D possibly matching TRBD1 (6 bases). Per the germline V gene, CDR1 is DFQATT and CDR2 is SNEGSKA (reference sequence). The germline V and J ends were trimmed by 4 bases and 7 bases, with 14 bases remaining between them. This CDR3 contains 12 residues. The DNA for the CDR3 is TGCAGTGCTATTGAGGGCCAGGGGGAGCAGTACTTC. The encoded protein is CSAIEGQGEQYF.

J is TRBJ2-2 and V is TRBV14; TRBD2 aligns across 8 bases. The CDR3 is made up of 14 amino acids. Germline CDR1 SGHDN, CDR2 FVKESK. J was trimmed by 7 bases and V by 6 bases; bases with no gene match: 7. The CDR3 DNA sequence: TGTGCCAGCAGTCCGGGACTAGGTTACGGGGAGCTGTTTTTT. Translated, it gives CASSPGLGYGELFF.

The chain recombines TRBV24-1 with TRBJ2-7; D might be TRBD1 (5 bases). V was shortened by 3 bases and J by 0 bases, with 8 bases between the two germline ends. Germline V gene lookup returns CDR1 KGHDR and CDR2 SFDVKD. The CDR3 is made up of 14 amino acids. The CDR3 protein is CATSDSRDSYEQYF. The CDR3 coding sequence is TGTGCCACCAGTGATAGCAGGGACTCCTACGAGCAGTACTTC.

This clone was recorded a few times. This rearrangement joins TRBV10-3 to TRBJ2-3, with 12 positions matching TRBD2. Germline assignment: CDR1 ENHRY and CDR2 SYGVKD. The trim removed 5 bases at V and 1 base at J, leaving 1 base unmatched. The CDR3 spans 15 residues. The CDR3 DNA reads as TGTGCCATCAGTCGGACTAGCGGGGGCACAGATACGCAGTATTTT. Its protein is CAISRTSGGTDTQYF.

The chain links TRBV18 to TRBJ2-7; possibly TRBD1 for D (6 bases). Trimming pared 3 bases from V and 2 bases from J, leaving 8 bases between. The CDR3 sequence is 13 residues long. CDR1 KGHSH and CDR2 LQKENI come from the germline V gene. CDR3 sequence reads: CASSPDRAYEQYF. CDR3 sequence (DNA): TGTGCCAGCTCACCGGACAGAGCCTACGAGCAGTACTTC.

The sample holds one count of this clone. The CDR3 is CASSEGGGAGYGYTF. CDR3 nucleotide sequence: TGCGCCAGCAGTGAAGGAGGGGGCGCCGGCTATGGCTACACCTTC. The chain carries TRBV10-1 and TRBJ1-2; 7 bases are shared with TRBD1. Germline CDR1 WNHNN, CDR2 SYGVQD (reference sequence). After removal of 3 bases from V and 4 bases from J, the junction contained 8 bases not matched to a gene. The CDR3 spans 15 residues.

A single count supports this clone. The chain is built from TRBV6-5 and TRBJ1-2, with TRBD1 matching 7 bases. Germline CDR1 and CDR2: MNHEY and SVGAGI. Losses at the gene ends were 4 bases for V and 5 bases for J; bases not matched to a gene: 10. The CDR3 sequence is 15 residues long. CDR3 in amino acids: CASSSRQGGAYGYTF. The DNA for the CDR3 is TGTGCCAGCAGTTCTCGGCAGGGGGGCGCTTATGGCTACACCTTC.

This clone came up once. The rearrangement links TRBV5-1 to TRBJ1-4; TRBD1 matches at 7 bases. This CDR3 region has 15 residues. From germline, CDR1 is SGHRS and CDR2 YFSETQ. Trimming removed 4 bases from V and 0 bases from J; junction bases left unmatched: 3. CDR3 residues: CASSGGTATNEKLFF. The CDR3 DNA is TGCGCCAGCAGCGGGGGGACAGCAACTAATGAAAAACTGTTTTTT.

The CDR3 sequence is CASSLAQIREAFF. Here the CDR3 DNA reads TGTGCCAGCAGTTTAGCACAAATAAGAGAAGCTTTCTTT. This chain uses TRBV28 with TRBJ1-1; D remains unclear. The V and J ends lost 2 bases and 8 bases respectively, with 12 bases between them. The germline gives CDR1 MDHEN, CDR2 SYDVKM. CDR3 size: 13 residues.

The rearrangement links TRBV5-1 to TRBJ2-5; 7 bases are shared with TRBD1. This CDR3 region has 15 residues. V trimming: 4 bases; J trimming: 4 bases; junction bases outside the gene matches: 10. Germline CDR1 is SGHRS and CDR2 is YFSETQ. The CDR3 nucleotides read TGCGCCAGCAGCCCCCCAGAGACAGGGCTAGAGACCCAGTACTTC. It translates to CASSPPETGLETQYF.

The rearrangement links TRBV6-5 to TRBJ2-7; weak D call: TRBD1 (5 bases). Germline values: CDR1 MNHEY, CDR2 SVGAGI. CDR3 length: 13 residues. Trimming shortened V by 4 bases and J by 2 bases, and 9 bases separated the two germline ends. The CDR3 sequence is CASSSDTTYEQYF. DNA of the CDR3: TGTGCCAGCAGTTCGGACACCACCTACGAGCAGTACTTC.

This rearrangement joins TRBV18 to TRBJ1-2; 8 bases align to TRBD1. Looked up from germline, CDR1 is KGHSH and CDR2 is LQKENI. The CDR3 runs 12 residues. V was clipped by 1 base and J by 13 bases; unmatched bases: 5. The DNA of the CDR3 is TGTGCCAGCTCACCACAGGACAGGGAGTCCACCTTC. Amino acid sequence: CASSPQDRESTF.

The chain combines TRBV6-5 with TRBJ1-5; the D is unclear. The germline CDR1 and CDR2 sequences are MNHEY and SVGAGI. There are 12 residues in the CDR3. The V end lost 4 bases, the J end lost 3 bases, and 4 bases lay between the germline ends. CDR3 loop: CASSSVNQPQHF. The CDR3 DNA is TGTGCCAGCAGTTCCGTCAATCAGCCCCAGCATTTT.

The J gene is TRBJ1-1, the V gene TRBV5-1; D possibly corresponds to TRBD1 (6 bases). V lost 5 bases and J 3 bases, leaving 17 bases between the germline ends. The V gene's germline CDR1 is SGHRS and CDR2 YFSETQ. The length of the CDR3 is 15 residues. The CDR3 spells CASRRPQTGHTEAFF. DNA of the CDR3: TGCGCCAGCAGACGCCCTCAAACAGGGCACACTGAAGCTTTCTTT.

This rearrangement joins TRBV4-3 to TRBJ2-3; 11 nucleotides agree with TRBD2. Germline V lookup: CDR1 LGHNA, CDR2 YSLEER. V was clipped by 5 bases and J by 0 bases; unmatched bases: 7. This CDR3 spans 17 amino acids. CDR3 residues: CASSAGTSGTSTDTQYF. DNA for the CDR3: TGCGCCAGCAGCGCCGGGACTAGCGGCACTAGCACAGATACGCAGTATTTT.

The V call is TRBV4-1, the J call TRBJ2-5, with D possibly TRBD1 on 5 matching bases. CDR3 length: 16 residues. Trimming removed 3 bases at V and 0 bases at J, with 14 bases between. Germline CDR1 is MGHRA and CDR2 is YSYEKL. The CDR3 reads CASSQRQQVNQETQYF. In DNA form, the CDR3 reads TGCGCCAGCAGCCAGCGTCAACAGGTGAACCAAGAGACCCAGTACTTC.

CDR3 loop: CASRETGDVYEQYF. CDR3 DNA sequence: TGCGCCAGCAGGGAAACAGGGGATGTCTACGAGCAGTACTTC. The V and J genes are TRBV5-1 and TRBJ2-7; TRBD1 matches at 7 bases. Germline V gives CDR1 SGHRS, CDR2 YFSETQ. The CDR3 spans 14 residues. After removal of 5 bases from V and 3 bases from J, the junction contained 8 bases not matched to a gene.

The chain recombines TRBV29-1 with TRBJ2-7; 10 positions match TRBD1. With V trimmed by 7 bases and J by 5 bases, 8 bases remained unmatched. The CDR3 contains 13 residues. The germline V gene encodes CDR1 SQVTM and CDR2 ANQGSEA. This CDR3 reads CSATGTGVHEQYF. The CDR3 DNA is TGCAGCGCTACCGGGACAGGGGTCCACGAGCAGTACTTC.

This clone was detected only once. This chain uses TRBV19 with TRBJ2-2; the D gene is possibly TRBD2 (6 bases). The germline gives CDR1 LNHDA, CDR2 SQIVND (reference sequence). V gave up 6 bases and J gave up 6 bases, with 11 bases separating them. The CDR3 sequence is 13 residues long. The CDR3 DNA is TGTGCCAGTAGCACGGGAGCCTCCGGGGAGCTGTTTTTT. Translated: CASSTGASGELFF.